Detailed here is one TCR beta chain. This clone's antigen is unknown. CDR3 length: 14 amino acids, cysteine to phenylalanine. No DNA has been recorded. The germline V gene provides CDR1 SQVTM and CDR2 ANQGSEA. The data derive from a study of T cells expressing NK-cell markers (dated by TCRdb to the early 2020s). Regarding the complete study: In sorted CD3+CD56+NKG2C+, CD3+CD56+NKG2C- and CD3+CD56-NKG2C+ T-cell subsets from several donors, TCR beta-chain repertoires were profiled. Among the eight sequenced donors, seven were HCMV-seropositive and one was HCMV-seronegative. The study sequenced eight donors, all healthy volunteers chosen at random: three men and five women. Libraries were sequenced as 2 x 150 bp reads on Illumina HiSeq 2000/2500, MiSeq or NextSeq. Results and caveats for the whole study, not just this receptor: Those dominant clonotypes were again the most abundant among CD3+CD56-NKG2C+ cells in a handful of donors, at about 25-65%. Whether the expanded NKG2C-expressing T cell clones were specific for HCMV antigens was left unclear. For six donors, the dominant CD3+CD56+NKG2C+ clonotypes were among the top 10 CD8+ clonotypes and accounted for about 1.0-8% of CD8+ T cells.

HCMV-specific IgG was detected in serum with a commercial ELISA kit to determine HCMV serostatus. Peripheral blood mononuclear cells were isolated from blood by Ficoll density gradient centrifugation. Sequencer: Illumina HiSeq 2000. 5'RACE template switching, by which a universal primer site and unique molecular identifiers were added, was used to make TCR beta cDNA libraries. Priming for cDNA synthesis came from the TCR beta constant segment, and two successive PCR amplification steps followed. As for the original processing: MIGEC was used to demultiplex reads and group reads by UMI, and MiTCR was used to assemble and quantify clonotypes. To exclude erroneous sequences, any TCR cDNA sequence not supported by at least two reads was discarded. The tcR package was used for downstream repertoire analysis, with clonotypes matched between fractions based on CDR3 nucleotide sequence plus V segment. VDJmatch was used to annotate antigen specificity against VDJdb, with one amino acid substitution in CDR3 permitted. With the reads reprocessed by TCRdb, a single entry stands for each CDR3 protein sequence and no DNA is reported. The V and J calls and clone size are TCRdb's, not the authors'. This sample's records show 500,000 to 600,000 distinct CDR3 sequences. The ten largest account for 3.5% to 4.5% of the sample.

This sequence was found in a young man in good health. Donor details come from another sample of the same person, matched by shared clones. The chain couples TRBV29-1 to TRBJ2-7; TCRdb gives TRBD2 as the D gene, but with no DNA this cannot be confirmed. Sequenced sample: blood T cells: a sorted CD56 or NKG2C T cell subset, CD4+ or CD8+ T cells, or bulk PBMC T cells (not recorded which). The CDR3 protein sequence reads: CSVRFRDYSYEQYF.